This T cell receptor beta chain was captured in a study of blood T cell repertoires in COVID-19. The overall study: The study drew acute and convalescent COVID-19 samples from the United States, Italy and Spain.

This clone was detected once. Measured with immunoSEQ multiplex PCR; TCRdb has only the in-frame clones, and not every one. The data hold around 110,000 clones, with 80% to 90% observed a single time. V lost 0 bases, J lost 7 bases, and 15 bases lay in between. CDR3 length: 16 amino acids. Germline values: CDR1 MGHRA, CDR2 YSYEKL. The TCR comes from a man in his forties with acute or convalescent COVID-19. The sample consisted of peripheral blood. This chain links TRBV4-1 with TRBJ2-2; maybe TRBD2 (5 bases). In DNA, the CDR3 is TGCGCCAGCAGCCAAGAGAGGAGGCAGCTGGTCGGGGAGCTGTTTTTT. Translated, it gives CASSQERRQLVGELFF.